These 17 T cell receptor beta chains share one sample of origin, sequenced in a study of cytomegalovirus exposure and HLA in healthy donors. The PCR contained 60 Vbeta and 13 Jbeta primers. The protocol was immunoSEQ multiplex PCR, while the TCRdb copy is restricted to in-frame clones and leaves out a portion. The repertoire has roughly 170,000 clones, 71% of them found once; the top ten carry 1.5%. Sequenced input: PBMCs. The receptors were gathered from a girl aged 5-17 years in good health and CMV-seronegative.

This chain uses TRBV6-5 with TRBJ1-1, with 8 bases lining up with TRBD1. V gave up 5 bases and J gave up 4 bases; unmatched junction bases: 9. Germline values: CDR1 MNHEY, CDR2 SVGAGI. CDR3 size: 15 residues. The CDR3 nucleotides are TGTGCCAGCAGTGGAACCGACAGGGGTGGCACTGAAGCTTTCTTT. Translating it yields CASSGTDRGGTEAFF.

The chain uses TRBV18 and TRBJ1-1; D is possibly TRBD1 (5 bases). V lost 3 bases and J lost 3, with 5 bases in between. CDR3 length equals 12 residues. Per the germline V gene, CDR1 is KGHSH and CDR2 is LQKENI. In nucleotides, the CDR3 is TGTGCCAGCTCACCGACAGACACTGAAGCTTTCTTT. It encodes CASSPTDTEAFF.

The V call is TRBV11-2, the J call TRBJ2-7, with TRBD1 matching over 8 bases. Germline CDR1 is SGHAT and CDR2 is FQNNGV. The CDR3 covers 15 residues. The ends lost 5 bases at V and 2 bases at J; junction bases unmatched: 8. The CDR3 bases are TGTGCCAGCAGCCGGGGGACAGGAAACACCTACGAGCAGTACTTC. Translated, it gives CASSRGTGNTYEQYF.

This chain connects TRBV25-1 to TRBJ2-1; 9 bases align to TRBD1. There are 16 residues in the CDR3. Trimming took 6 bases from V and 7 from J; bases not matched to a gene: 13. Germline CDR1 reads MGHDK; CDR2 reads SYGVNS. The CDR3 loop reads CASRKTGTGKVNEQFF. The CDR3 DNA reads as TGTGCCAGCAGGAAGACCGGGACAGGGAAGGTGAATGAGCAGTTCTTC.

The chain employs TRBV13 and TRBJ1-6; the D is unclear. Germline V gene lookup returns CDR1 PRHDT and CDR2 FYEKMQ (reference sequence). There are 15 residues in the CDR3. Between the trimmed V and J ends, which lost 5 bases and 10 bases, there was a span of 18 bases. The CDR3 DNA reads as TGTGCCAGCAGCCCCTCCCACCGGGGTTGGTCACCCCTCCACTTT. This codes for CASSPSHRGWSPLHF.

This clone was seen a few times. The chain carries TRBV9 and TRBJ1-4; TRBD1 agrees at 7 bases. V shed 3 bases and J 6 bases; nucleotides not matched to a gene: 11. Germline values: CDR1 SGDLS, CDR2 YYNGEE. CDR3 length: 16 amino acids. The CDR3 region has the DNA TGTGCCAGCAGCGCCGGACCCAGGGGGAACCATGAAAAACTGTTTTTT. Its protein product is CASSAGPRGNHEKLFF.

The chain combines TRBV2 with TRBJ2-7, with D possibly TRBD1 on 5 matching bases. The CDR3 loop spans 15 amino acids. V gave up 6 bases and J gave up 0 bases, with 15 bases separating them. Germline CDR1 and CDR2: SNHLY and FYNNEI. The CDR3 bases are TGTGCCAGCAGAGATCAGAAGGGGTACTCCTACGAGCAGTACTTC. Amino acids: CASRDQKGYSYEQYF.

The chain has TRBV27 and TRBJ2-7; 7 bases agree with TRBD1. After removal of 5 bases from V and 6 bases from J, the junction contained 22 bases not matched to a gene. CDR3 length equals 18 residues. Looked up from germline, CDR1 is MNHEY and CDR2 is SMNVEV (reference sequence). The CDR3 DNA is TGTGCCAGCAGTCCTATACTTACAGGGGAAGGGCCTTCGGGCGAGCAGTACTTC. It is translated as CASSPILTGEGPSGEQYF.

The chain joins TRBV19 to TRBJ2-7; 13 nucleotides line up with TRBD2. From germline, CDR1 is LNHDA and CDR2 SQIVND (reference sequence). Trimming removed 1 base from V and 2 bases from J; junction bases left unmatched: 2. This CDR3 comprises 16 residues. As DNA, the CDR3 is TGTGCCAGTAGTATAGGACTAGCGGGGGGAACCTACGAGCAGTACTTC. This codes for CASSIGLAGGTYEQYF.

The genes are TRBV5-4 and TRBJ1-1; 7 bases are a match to TRBD1. The CDR3 loop spans 15 amino acids. After removal of 2 bases from V and 4 bases from J, the junction contained 8 bases not matched to a gene. In germline, CDR1 is SGHNT, CDR2 YYREEE (reference sequence). In nucleotides, the CDR3 is TGTGCCAGCAGCTTCCGGACAGGCCGCGGCACTGAAGCTTTCTTT. Translated: CASSFRTGRGTEAFF.

This clone appeared a single time. The chain has TRBV5-1 and TRBJ1-1; 8 bases match TRBD1. Trimming took 3 bases from V and 1 from J; bases not matched to a gene: 2. CDR1 is SGHRS and CDR2 is YFSETQ in the germline V gene. The CDR3 covers 14 residues. The CDR3 here is CASSSTGGNTEAFF. CDR3 nucleotide sequence: TGCGCCAGCAGCTCCACAGGGGGGAACACTGAAGCTTTCTTT.

Points on this clone: The same CDR3 also results from other DNA sequences found in this sample. The V gene is TRBV9, the J gene TRBJ1-1, with D perhaps matching TRBD1 (5 bases). This CDR3 comprises 14 residues. Germline loops: CDR1 SGDLS, CDR2 YYNGEE. Trimming removed 0 bases at V and 2 bases at J, with 8 bases between. CDR3 amino acids: CASSVEGTNTEAFF. CDR3 nucleotide sequence: TGTGCCAGCAGCGTAGAGGGGACTAACACTGAAGCTTTCTTT. Filled out from reference TRBV9 and TRBJ1-1, the complete variable domain reads DSGVTQTPKHLITATGQRVTLRCSPRSGDLSVYWYQQSLDQGLQFLIQYYNGEERAKGNILERFSAQQFPDLHSELNLSSLELGDSALYFCASSVEGTNTEAFFGQGTRLTVV.

This chain links TRBV12-5 with TRBJ1-4; 8 nucleotides match TRBD1. V gave up 6 bases and J gave up 8 bases; unmatched junction bases: 8. The V gene's germline CDR1 is LGHNT and CDR2 FRNRAP. This CDR3 is 14 amino acids long. The CDR3, as DNA: TGTGCTAGTGGGCAAGACAGGGGACGGGAAAAACTGTTTTTT. It yields the protein CASGQDRGREKLFF.

V gene TRBV10-3 combines with J gene TRBJ1-1; D remains unclear. Germline CDR1 and CDR2: ENHRY and SYGVKD. The germline V and J ends were trimmed by 0 bases and 1 base, with 9 bases remaining between them. CDR3 size: 15 residues. The DNA of the CDR3 is TGTGCCATCAGTGAGTCGGTCCTAAAGAACACTGAAGCTTTCTTT. Amino acids: CAISESVLKNTEAFF.

The rearrangement joins TRBV7-8 to TRBJ2-7; possible D gene TRBD1, 5 bases. Trimming left V 1 base short and J 4 bases short, with 14 bases between. The CDR3 covers 15 residues. Germline V gives CDR1 SGHVS, CDR2 FQNEAQ. This chain's CDR3 is CASSLEVKGPYEQYF. CDR3 DNA: TGTGCCAGCAGCTTAGAGGTAAAGGGGCCATACGAGCAGTACTTC. The full variable domain, rest sourced from reference TRBV7-8 and TRBJ2-7, is GAGVSQSPRYKVAKRGQDVALRCDPISGHVSLFWYQQALGQGPEFLTYFQNEAQLDKSGLPSDRFFAERPEGSVSTLKIQRTQQEDSAVYLCASSLEVKGPYEQYFGPGTRLTVT.

The CDR3 nucleotides are TGTGCCTGGAGGACCTGGACAGACTGGAGCTACACCTTC. Its protein is CAWRTWTDWSYTF. J is TRBJ1-2 and V is TRBV30; D may be TRBD1 (6 bases). V gave up 3 bases and J gave up 9 bases, with 17 bases separating them. CDR1 is GTSNPN and CDR2 is SVGIG in the germline V gene (reference sequence). CDR3 size: 13 residues.

This clone appeared a few times. The J gene is TRBJ2-7, the V gene TRBV13, with D possibly being TRBD2 (6 bases). The germline V gene has CDR1 PRHDT and CDR2 FYEKMQ (reference sequence). The CDR3 loop spans 15 amino acids. V was pared by 4 bases and J by 6 bases, with 19 bases between. CDR3 DNA sequence: TGTGCCAGCAGCTACCGGGGCGGGGTTTCAGGCGAGCAGTACTTC. Its translation is CASSYRGGVSGEQYF.